Below are 21 T cell receptor beta chains sequenced from a single sample in a study of PD-1 blockade in classical Hodgkin lymphoma. Data came from immunoSEQ multiplex PCR; TCRdb stores just in-frame clones and leaves some out. The sample lists about 58,000 clones, 88% seen once, with roughly 5% in the top ten. Every patient experienced relapse after autologous stem cell transplantation, and brentuximab vedotin exposure varied. This sample comprised peripheral blood mononuclear cells (PBMCs), obtained before the second cycle of nivolumab. These TCRs come from a human donor with classical Hodgkin lymphoma.

The chain combines TRBV7-9 with TRBJ2-7; TRBD1 agrees at 8 bases. CDR1 is SEHNR, CDR2 FQNEAQ, per germline (reference sequence). This CDR3 is built from 16 residues. After removal of 6 bases from V and 1 base from J, the junction contained 11 bases not matched to a gene. CDR3 residues: CASSSPLGQESYEQYF. The CDR3 DNA follows: TGTGCCAGCAGTTCTCCTTTGGGACAGGAGTCCTACGAGCAGTACTTC.

V gene TRBV27 combines with J gene TRBJ1-1; 7 bases fit TRBD1. Germline assignment: CDR1 MNHEY and CDR2 SMNVEV (reference sequence). This CDR3 has 14 amino acids. V was pared by 2 bases and J by 5 bases, with 5 bases of the junction left unmatched. This chain's CDR3 is CASSLGGGHTEAFF. CDR3 nucleotide sequence: TGTGCCAGCAGTTTAGGAGGGGGCCATACTGAAGCTTTCTTT.

This chain connects TRBV30 to TRBJ1-2, with TRBD1 matching over 7 bases. The CDR3 runs 15 residues. V trimming: 0 bases; J trimming: 4 bases; junction bases outside the gene matches: 8. In germline, CDR1 is GTSNPN, CDR2 SVGIG (reference sequence). The CDR3 DNA reads TGTGCCTGGAGTGTGAACAGGGGCGATCGCTATGGCTACACCTTC. This codes for CAWSVNRGDRYGYTF.

This clone was found once. The chain joins TRBV2 to TRBJ2-5; TRBD2 aligns across 13 bases. V was clipped by 5 bases and J by 7 bases; unmatched bases: 10. The CDR3 runs to 16 residues. Germline V lookup: CDR1 SNHLY, CDR2 FYNNEI. CDR3 sequence reads: CASSQGTSGGAATQYF. Written as DNA, the CDR3 is TGTGCCAGCAGTCAGGGCACTAGCGGGGGGGCGGCGACCCAGTACTTC.

Worth noting for this clone: One end of the junction fails to match germline, which may point to a read error. The V call is TRBV5-1, the J call TRBJ2-7; 7 bases are a match to TRBD1. The CDR3 is made up of 14 amino acids. Germline V gene sequence: CDR1 SGHRS, CDR2 YFSETQ. Here the CDR3 reads CASSMDRRTYEQYF. CDR3 nucleotides: TGTGCCAGCAGCATGGACAGGCGAACCTACGAGCAGTACTTC.

The CDR3 loop reads CASSLDRGGADTQYF. The CDR3 DNA follows: TGCGCCAGCAGCTTAGACAGGGGGGGAGCAGATACGCAGTATTTT. The chain carries TRBV5-1 and TRBJ2-3, with 9 nucleotides matching TRBD1. After removal of 2 bases from V and 4 bases from J, the junction contained 5 bases not matched to a gene. The CDR3 spans 15 residues. Germline V CDR1 and CDR2: SGHRS, YFSETQ. The entire variable domain, with the rest obtained from reference TRBV5-1 and TRBJ2-3, is as follows: KAGVTQTPRYLIKTRGQQVTLSCSPISGHRSVSWYQQTPGQGLQFLFEYFSETQRNKGNFPGRFSGRQFSNSRSEMNVSTLELGDSALYLCASSLDRGGADTQYFGPGTRLTVL.

The chain employs TRBV25-1 and TRBJ2-7; weak D call: TRBD1 (5 bases). From germline, CDR1 is MGHDK and CDR2 SYGVNS. The V end lost 7 bases, the J end lost 7 bases, and 17 bases lay between the germline ends. The length of the CDR3 is 13 residues. CDR3 sequence reads: CASTSAGSGEQYF. The CDR3, as DNA: TGTGCCAGCACGTCCGCAGGGTCAGGGGAGCAGTACTTC.

The J gene is TRBJ1-1, the V gene TRBV5-1; the match to TRBD1 covers 8 bases. The V gene's germline CDR1 is SGHRS and CDR2 YFSETQ. This CDR3 is built from 14 residues. V was clipped by 5 bases and J by 1 base; unmatched bases: 4. The CDR3 DNA follows: TGCGCCAGCAGTACTGGACAGGGGAACACTGAAGCTTTCTTT. Amino acid sequence: CASSTGQGNTEAFF.

V is TRBV5-4 and J is TRBJ1-6; D is ambiguous. V was trimmed by 4 bases and J by 5 bases, leaving 10 bases between them. Germline V gene lookup returns CDR1 SGHNT and CDR2 YYREEE (reference sequence). This CDR3 contains 14 residues. CDR3 amino acids: CASSNRENNSPLHF. The CDR3 nucleotides are TGTGCCAGCAGCAATCGAGAAAATAATTCACCCCTCCACTTT.

The chain uses TRBV5-1 and TRBJ2-3; TRBD2 matches at 11 bases. The CDR3 length is 16 residues. The V gene end was trimmed by 4 bases and the J gene end by 4 bases; junction bases not matched to a gene: 8. CDR1 is SGHRS, CDR2 YFSETQ, per germline. The DNA of the CDR3 is TGCGCCAGCAGCCCCACGGGACTAGCGGCTCCAGATACGCAGTATTTT. Protein: CASSPTGLAAPDTQYF.

V and J are TRBV19 and TRBJ2-7; 8 bases map to TRBD2. Germline lookup yields CDR1 LNHDA and CDR2 SQIVND (reference sequence). V was clipped by 5 bases and J by 4 bases; unmatched bases: 13. The CDR3 length is 16 residues. Here the CDR3 reads CASSFLPAGAIYEQYF. Here the CDR3 DNA reads TGTGCCAGTAGTTTCCTACCAGCGGGGGCCATTTACGAGCAGTACTTC.

Details on this clone: At the DNA level, this CDR3 is encoded by other sequences in the same sample as well. The chain is built from TRBV5-1 and TRBJ1-3; no clear D gene. V dropped 0 bases and J dropped 0 bases, with 4 bases sitting between them. The length of the CDR3 is 14 residues. Germline V gives CDR1 SGHRS, CDR2 YFSETQ. CDR3 residues: CASSLGVSGNTIYF. As DNA, the CDR3 is TGCGCCAGCAGCTTGGGAGTCTCTGGAAACACCATATATTTT. The full variable domain, with the rest looked up from reference TRBV5-1 and TRBJ1-3, is KAGVTQTPRYLIKTRGQQVTLSCSPISGHRSVSWYQQTPGQGLQFLFEYFSETQRNKGNFPGRFSGRQFSNSRSEMNVSTLELGDSALYLCASSLGVSGNTIYFGEGSWLTVV.

V is TRBV6-5 and J is TRBJ2-5; D not resolved. Germline lookup yields CDR1 MNHEY and CDR2 SVGAGI. The CDR3 has 13 residues. Between the trimmed V and J ends, which lost 0 bases and 1 base, there was a span of 3 bases. In DNA, the CDR3 is TGTGCCAGCAGTTACTCGATCCAAGAGACCCAGTACTTC. This sequence encodes CASSYSIQETQYF.

The chain joins TRBV6-6 to TRBJ2-2; no clear D. The CDR3 has 16 amino acids. V lost 4 bases to trimming and J lost 2 bases, with 14 bases between them. Germline CDR1 MNHNY, CDR2 SVGAGI (reference sequence). The CDR3 spells CASSSPRELNTGELFF. The DNA for the CDR3 is TGTGCCAGCAGTTCCCCCCGCGAGCTCAACACCGGGGAGCTGTTTTTT.

This chain connects TRBV6-6 to TRBJ1-5, with no clear D. CDR3 length: 13 amino acids. Trimming shortened V by 9 bases and J by 0 bases, and 9 bases separated the two germline ends. The V gene's germline CDR1 is MNHNY and CDR2 SVGAGI (reference sequence). The CDR3: CASRRGSNQPQHF. DNA of the CDR3: TGTGCCAGTCGACGGGGTAGCAATCAGCCCCAGCATTTT.

The chain has TRBV11-3 and TRBJ1-2; 8 bases map to TRBD1. This CDR3 spans 12 amino acids. Per germline, CDR1 SGHNT and CDR2 YENEEA. The junction had 11 bases not matched to a gene; V was cut back by 8 bases and J by 12 bases. The CDR3 DNA reads as TGTGCCAGCTCGCGGACAGGGCCATTCCACACCTTC. Translation gives CASSRTGPFHTF. The full variable domain, completed using reference TRBV11-3 and TRBJ1-2, is EAGVVQSPRYKIIEKKQPVAFWCNPISGHNTLYWYLQNLGQGPELLIRYENEEAVDDSQLPKDRFSAERLKGVDSTLKIQPAELGDSAVYLCASSRTGPFHTFGSGTRLTVV.

Points on this clone: Additional DNA sequences in this sample encode the identical CDR3. The chain combines TRBV5-1 with TRBJ1-5, with D possibly being TRBD1 (5 bases). Trimming removed 0 bases at V and 2 bases at J, with 9 bases between. This CDR3 region has 15 residues. The germline V gene has CDR1 SGHRS and CDR2 YFSETQ. The CDR3 here is CASSLEGVGNQPQHF. The CDR3 DNA follows: TGCGCCAGCAGCTTGGAAGGGGTCGGCAATCAGCCCCAGCATTTT.

The chain employs TRBV7-9 and TRBJ2-2; unclear D gene. The CDR3 runs 12 residues. CDR1 SEHNR and CDR2 FQNEAQ come from the germline V gene (reference sequence). V was cut by 2 bases and J by 4 bases, with 2 bases left in between. The CDR3 loop is CASSLSTGELFF. CDR3 coding DNA: TGTGCCAGCAGCTTATCCACCGGGGAGCTGTTTTTT.

The chain links TRBV25-1 to TRBJ2-2, with TRBD2 as a possible D gene (5 bases). The ends were cut back, 1 base at V and 5 bases at J, with 11 bases in the middle. Germline V gene sequence: CDR1 MGHDK, CDR2 SYGVNS. CDR3 size: 15 residues. CDR3 DNA: TGTGCCAGCAGTGAATCCGGGCGGAGGACCGGGGAGCTGTTTTTT. Residues: CASSESGRRTGELFF.

The V and J genes are TRBV7-2 and TRBJ2-1, with D perhaps given as TRBD1 or TRBD2 (5 bases each). Trimming took 2 bases from V and 3 from J, leaving 11 bases between them. The CDR3 runs to 15 residues. Germline V gene sequence: CDR1 SGHTA, CDR2 FQGNSA. CDR3 region: CASSLSQGVYNEQFF. The CDR3 DNA sequence: TGTGCCAGCAGCTTAAGTCAGGGAGTCTACAATGAGCAGTTCTTC.

CDR3 loop: CASSSGPIEAFF. CDR3 DNA: TGTGCCAGCAGTTCAGGACCGATTGAAGCTTTCTTT. The chain couples TRBV28 to TRBJ1-1; D gene uncertain. The CDR3 loop spans 12 amino acids. Germline CDR1 and CDR2: MDHEN and SYDVKM. Trimming left V 4 bases short and J 7 bases short, with 10 bases between.